This is a list of T cell receptor beta chains from one sample in a study of T cells in Graves' hyperthyroidism and ophthalmopathy. TCRdb passed the multiplex PCR reads through MiXCR, listing each CDR3 protein once. The table shows some 570,000 distinct CDR3 sequences, with roughly 17% occurring only once. The sample consisted of blood. These receptors all stem from a woman under 30 with Graves' ophthalmopathy. Each CDR3 is given with its conserved first and last residue. D genes are given only for firm matches.

v_gene | d_gene | CDR3aa
TRBV6-5 | TRBD2 | CASSYRASGTRKDTQYF
TRBV7-3 | TRBD2 | CASSPLGGGLAGGNEQYF
TRBV11-2 | NA | CASSPTPTDTGELFF
TRBV28 | NA | CASSLGGGNRRTSYGYTF
TRBV5-4 | NA | CASSEVGLSYEQYF
TRBV10-3 | NA | CAISESTSSRAFF
TRBV6-5 | NA | CASSYWAGGMNTEAFF
TRBV6-9 | NA | CASSYETTTGELFF
TRBV7-9 | TRBD2 | CASSLVGTSGRRNEQFF
TRBV15 | NA | CATSRDRLGGAFF
TRBV30 | NA | CAWSLGGTEAFF
TRBV19 | TRBD1 | CATPPSRDREDQPQHF
TRBV5-1 | NA | CASSLDQGAFLSAFF
TRBV5-4 | NA | CASKTHPSDGELFF
TRBV12-3/TRBV12-4 | NA | CASSLAKGFGNQPQHF
TRBV9 | TRBD1 | CASSVGTGNTGELFF
TRBV28 | TRBD2 | CASSSSGRTGELFF
TRBV7-2 | NA | CASSPAGPGYNEQFF
TRBV19 | TRBD1 | CASSIVTGWAVNEQFF
TRBV28 | NA | CASSYRRMGSYEQYF
TRBV10-3 | NA | CAISNHRLTEAFF
TRBV20-1 | TRBD2 | CSARDSGRYETQYF
TRBV12-3/TRBV12-4 | NA | CASSAKQGGIDEQYF
TRBV10-3 | NA | CAISDSTTYNEQFF
TRBV20-1 | TRBD1 | CSARVPGQGYLWDTEAFF
TRBV29-1 | TRBD1 | CSVLFTGAAEAFF
TRBV11-2 | NA | CASSPKGFATEAFF
TRBV2 | NA | CASSEALLEAFF
TRBV29-1 | NA | CSVDEGTQYF
TRBV28 | NA | CASKDRGRTDTQYF
TRBV30 | TRBD2 | CAWSVLRTSGRPTYEQYF
TRBV7-3 | TRBD2 | CASSAGTSGNYNEQFF
TRBV5-1 | TRBD2 | CASSPGMTSGNTGELFF
TRBV27 | TRBD1 | CASSWTGGAYEQYF
TRBV24-1 | TRBD2 | CATSAGLARTGDTQYF
TRBV11-2 | TRBD1 | CASSLAGTGLINEQFF
TRBV29-1 | TRBD1 | CSVEVNRGPTEAFF
TRBV24-1 | TRBD2 | CATSLAGASSSYNEQFF
TRBV7-2 | TRBD2 | CASSGRAGVNEQFF
TRBV19 | TRBD2 | CASTVRLAGELYNEQFF
TRBV28 | NA | CASSTMGGSYEQYF
TRBV30 | NA | CAWSLVQGLNTEAFF
TRBV7-2 | NA | CASSLIDAPLHF
TRBV13 | NA | CASSLGRGVGYGYTF
TRBV27 | NA | CASSTISGLIGHEQYF
TRBV19 | TRBD1 | CASSSPEGGSTEAFF
TRBV6-1 | NA | CATSGGNEQFF
TRBV20-1 | TRBD1 | CSSRTGSYEQYF